Described below is a single T cell receptor beta chain sequence and its context. Those enrolled in Seattle joined during active infection and were followed longitudinally afterward. This CDR3 is built from 15 residues. In germline, CDR1 is SGHVS, CDR2 FQNEAQ. Trimming took off 3 bases at V and 8 bases at J, with 17 bases between the two ends. This sample was included in a study of blood T cell repertoires in COVID-19. This table comes from immunoSEQ multiplex PCR, and its TCRdb copy is limited to in-frame clones, with some not included. The sample records more than 250,000 clones, about 91% being singletons.

The TCR sequence derives from a woman in her 30s with COVID-19, enrolled during active disease. The gene calls are TRBV7-8 and TRBJ2-1, with TRBD1 as a possible D gene (6 bases). Sequencing was performed on peripheral blood. The CDR3 sequence is CASSFGRGGMDEQFF. In DNA form, the CDR3 reads TGTGCCAGCAGCTTCGGTCGAGGGGGTATGGATGAGCAGTTCTTC.